This T cell receptor beta chain comes out of a study of T-cell memory formation after mild COVID-19 (dated by TCRdb to 2020 to 2022). Some background on the complete study: TCR sequence clusters from the two donors were largely donor specific. Two young, previously healthy adult volunteers made up the cohort, one male and one female. T-cell clones expanding and contracting after mild COVID-19 in a couple of donors were tracked by longitudinal TCRalpha and TCRbeta repertoire sequencing.

Results the study describes overall, beyond this receptor: Some responding clones were detected in pre-infection memory, suggesting pre-existing cross-reactive memory T cells joined the SARS-CoV-2 response. Contracting CD4+ clones appeared mostly in the CM and EM memory subsets, whereas CD8+ clones were enriched in EMRA. Whether the second-wave clones peaking on day 37 were SARS-CoV-2 specific was not confirmed. Only a couple of mild cases were covered by the study, and larger cohorts that include severe cases with pre-infection samples were considered necessary. Clones contracting from day 15 to 85 had balanced CD4/CD8 phenotypes, while a second wave expanding from day 15 to 37 was biased towards CD4+.

This clonotype came up a few times. Its antigen remains undetermined. Within one base of it there is no much larger clone, and no base qualities were kept. The sequencing machine was an Illumina NovaSeq 6000. TCRalpha and TCRbeta cDNA libraries were built by 5'RACE with constant-segment primers, adding sample barcodes and unique molecular identifiers. RNA was extracted from every sample with Trizol reagent. Library amplification was performed in two PCR steps, and a second sample barcode and Illumina TruSeq adapters were introduced in the second step. Sequencing of libraries was performed on an Illumina NovaSeq with 2 x 150 bp paired-end reads. The published analysis was carried out like this. With migec v1.2.7, reads were demultiplexed and then collapsed into UMI-guided consensus sequences. Using mixcr v2.1.11, UMI consensuses were aligned to TRA and TRB V and J templates and then assembled into clonotypes. A clonotype was counted as expanded or contracted only if both edgeR and NoisET called the change significant, with noise models trained on biological replicates. For edgeR calls, the thresholds were a false discovery rate-adjusted p below 0.01 and a log2 fold-change of 1. As an exploratory analysis of dynamics, max-normalized trajectories of the 1000 most abundant clonotypes were examined by PCA with hierarchical clustering. The CD4 or CD8 phenotype of responding clones was assigned using the separately sequenced CD4+ and CD8+ repertoires. TCRdb trimmed the raw reads at Q25, called clones with MiXCR and kept productive beta chains. Rows are unified per CDR3 protein, each entry keeping the most common DNA and genes. The V and J calls and clone size are TCRdb's, not the authors'. Within this sample are around 200,000 distinct CDR3 sequences, with 18% of them counted one time only. The ten top clones hold 3.5% to 5% of the sample.

Ficoll-Paque density gradient centrifugation was the method used to isolate PBMCs. Source material: PBMCs or a T cell subset sorted from them (not recorded which). The source of this sequence is a man younger than 35 who had mild COVID-19 (a few samples of this study predate the infection). The sample titles of this study are shuffled in the database, so cell type and time point are left out; the donor was told from shared clones.

CDR3 loop: CASSQRGTGGEHF. The sequence in DNA is TGTGCCAGCAGCCAACGAGGGACAGGGGGGGAGCATTTT. The sequence links TRBV3-1 to TRBJ1-5; TRBD1 agrees with 11 junctional bases. CDR1 and CDR2 are drawn from the germline V gene (reference sequence): LGHDT, YNNKEL. V is pruned by 2 bases and J by 14 bases, leaving 5 bases of the junction without a gene match. The CDR3 runs 13 residues from the cysteine to the phenylalanine. The read is trimmed to its CDR3 DNA, 39 bases read in frame from base 1.